The clone carrying this T cell receptor (beta chain) came up a few times. TCRdb redid the calling of the RT-PCR reads with MiXCR, one entry per CDR3 protein. The table has around 700,000 distinct CDR3 sequences, 13% to 15% seen once. V dropped 3 bases and J dropped 2 bases, with 10 bases sitting between them. CDR1 is SGHRS and CDR2 is YFSETQ in the germline V gene. The CDR3 spans 14 residues. Sequenced sample: memory CD4+ T cells from blood. The rearrangement joins TRBV5-1 to TRBJ2-3; D perhaps matches TRBD1 (6 bases). This TCR was recovered from a female donor in good health, serving as a healthy control. The CDR3 nucleotides read TGCGCCAGCAGCTCACAGGGTCCCACAGATACGCAGTATTTT. This translates into CASSSQGPTDTQYF.